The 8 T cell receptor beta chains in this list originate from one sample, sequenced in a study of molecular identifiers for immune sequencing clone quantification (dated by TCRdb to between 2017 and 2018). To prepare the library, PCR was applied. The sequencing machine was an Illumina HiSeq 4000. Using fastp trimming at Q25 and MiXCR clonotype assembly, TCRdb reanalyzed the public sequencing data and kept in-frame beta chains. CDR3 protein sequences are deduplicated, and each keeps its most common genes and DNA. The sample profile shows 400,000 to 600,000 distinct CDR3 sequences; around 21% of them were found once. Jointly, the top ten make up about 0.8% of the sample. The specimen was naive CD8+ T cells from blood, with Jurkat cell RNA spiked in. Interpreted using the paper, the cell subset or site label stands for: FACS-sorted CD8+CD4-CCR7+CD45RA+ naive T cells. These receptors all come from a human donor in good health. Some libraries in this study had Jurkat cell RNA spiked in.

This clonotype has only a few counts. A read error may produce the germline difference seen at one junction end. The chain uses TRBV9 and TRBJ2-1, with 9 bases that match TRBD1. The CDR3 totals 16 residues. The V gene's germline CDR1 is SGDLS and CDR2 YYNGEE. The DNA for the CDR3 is TGTGCCAGCGGCGTCTCCGGGACAGGGCCCTACAATGAGCAGTTCTTC. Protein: CASGVSGTGPYNEQFF.

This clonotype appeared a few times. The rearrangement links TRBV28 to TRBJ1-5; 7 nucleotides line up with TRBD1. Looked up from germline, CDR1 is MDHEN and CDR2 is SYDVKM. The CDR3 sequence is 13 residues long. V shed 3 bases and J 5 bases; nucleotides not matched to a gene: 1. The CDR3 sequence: CASSFRGHQPQHF. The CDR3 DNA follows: TGTGCCAGCAGTTTTAGGGGGCATCAGCCCCAGCATTTT.

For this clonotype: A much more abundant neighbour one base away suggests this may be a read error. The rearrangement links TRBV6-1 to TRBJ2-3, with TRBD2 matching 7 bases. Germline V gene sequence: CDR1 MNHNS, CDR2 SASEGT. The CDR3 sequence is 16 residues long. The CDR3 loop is CASSEGTRDFAYTQCF. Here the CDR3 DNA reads TGTGCCAGCAGTGAAGGGACTAGGGATTTCGCCTATACGCAGTGTTTT.

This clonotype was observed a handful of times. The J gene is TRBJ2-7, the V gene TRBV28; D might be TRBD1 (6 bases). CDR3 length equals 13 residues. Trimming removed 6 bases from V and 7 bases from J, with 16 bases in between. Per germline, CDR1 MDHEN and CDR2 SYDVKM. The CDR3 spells CASSPPQGSEQYF. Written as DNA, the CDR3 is TGTGCCAGCAGCCCACCTCAGGGGAGTGAGCAGTACTTC.

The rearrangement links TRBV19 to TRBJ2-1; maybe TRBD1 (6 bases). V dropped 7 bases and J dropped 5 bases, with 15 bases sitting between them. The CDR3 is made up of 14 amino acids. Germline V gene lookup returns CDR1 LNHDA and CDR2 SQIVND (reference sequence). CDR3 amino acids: CASTFSRTDNEQFF. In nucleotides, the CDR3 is TGTGCCAGTACCTTTTCCAGGACAGACAATGAGCAGTTCTTC.

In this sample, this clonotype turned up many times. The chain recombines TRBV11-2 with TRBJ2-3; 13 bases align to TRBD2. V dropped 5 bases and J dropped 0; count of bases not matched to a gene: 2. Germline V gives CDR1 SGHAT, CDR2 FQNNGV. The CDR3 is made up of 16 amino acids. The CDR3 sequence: CASSLGLAGSTDTQYF. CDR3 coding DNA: TGTGCCAGCAGCCTGGGACTAGCGGGAAGCACAGATACGCAGTATTTT.

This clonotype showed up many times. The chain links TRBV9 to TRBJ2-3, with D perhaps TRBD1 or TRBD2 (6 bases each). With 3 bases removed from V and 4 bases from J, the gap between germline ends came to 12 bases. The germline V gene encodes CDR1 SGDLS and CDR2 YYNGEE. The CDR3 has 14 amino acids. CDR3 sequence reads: CASSEGGFPDTQYF. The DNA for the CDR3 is TGTGCCAGCAGCGAAGGGGGGTTCCCAGATACGCAGTATTTT.

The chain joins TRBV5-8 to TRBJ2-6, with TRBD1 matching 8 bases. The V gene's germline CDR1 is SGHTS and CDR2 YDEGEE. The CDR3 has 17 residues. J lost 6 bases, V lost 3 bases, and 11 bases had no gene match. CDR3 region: CASSSDRVEALANVLTF. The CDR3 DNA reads TGTGCCAGCAGCTCGGACAGGGTCGAGGCTTTGGCCAACGTCCTGACTTTC.